This T cell receptor beta chain was sequenced in a study of T cells in localized non-small cell lung cancer. Sequencing used immunoSEQ multiplex PCR; TCRdb keeps in-frame clones, though not all of them. Of 50,000 or so clones in the sample, about 85% were seen once. Study results and caveats: Across samples, adjacent lung featured a median roughly 60 of the top 100 tumor clones. Multi-region tumor sequencing was not done, so intratumor heterogeneity could not be excluded.

Germline CDR1 is SGHTA and CDR2 is FQGNSA. V dropped 3 bases and J dropped 3 bases, with 15 bases sitting between them. This CDR3 is built from 15 residues. To note about this clone: Its matching antigen is unknown.

Sequenced here: peripheral blood, sampled before any cancer treatment. V and J are TRBV7-2 and TRBJ2-7, with a weak D call TRBD1 (6 bases). This receptor was identified in an older female donor with stage II squamous cell lung carcinoma. The CDR3: CASSLVGGGGYEQYF. CDR3 bases: TGTGCCAGCAGCTTGGTTGGTGGGGGCGGCTACGAGCAGTACTTC.